Below are 32 T cell receptor beta chains sequenced from a single sample in a study of T-cell reconstitution after alpha-beta-depleted transplantation in children. The TCRbeta library was prepared with unique molecular identifiers. TCRdb reanalysed the PCR reads using MiXCR and keeps one entry per CDR3 protein. This sample has some 390,000 distinct CDR3 sequences, with roughly 21% found just once. This material consisted of PBMCs from the stem cell graft donor, taken from the stem cell graft. These receptors came from a human donor who donated a stem cell graft to a child with acute myeloid leukemia.

A single count supports this clonotype. The rearrangement links TRBV2 to TRBJ2-7; D possibly uses TRBD1 or TRBD2 (6 bases each). Germline V gene sequence: CDR1 SNHLY, CDR2 FYNNEI. This CDR3 contains 13 residues. Trimming pared 8 bases from V and 6 bases from J, leaving 17 bases between. CDR3 bases: TGTGCCAGCTTGGAGGGGGAATTGGGCGAGCAGTACTTC. It is translated as CASLEGELGEQYF.

This sequence joins TRBV7-8 and TRBJ2-1; the match to TRBD2 covers 9 bases. CDR1 and CDR2 (germline): SGHVS, FQNEAQ. The CDR3 contains 13 residues. V lost 4 bases to trimming and J lost 8 bases; unmatched junction nucleotides: 3. The CDR3 coding sequence is TGTGCCAGCAGCTATCGGACTAGCGATGAGCAGTTCTTC. This translates into CASSYRTSDEQFF.

This clonotype was seen a handful of times. This chain joins TRBV6-2 or TRBV6-3 and TRBJ2-7, with D maybe TRBD1 (5 bases). Trimming shortened V by 2 bases and J by 3 bases, and 8 bases separated the two germline ends. From germline, CDR1 is MNHEY and CDR2 SVGEGT. The length of the CDR3 is 13 residues. The CDR3 loop is CASSYRTLYEQYF. The CDR3 DNA sequence: TGTGCCAGCAGTTACAGGACACTCTACGAGCAGTACTTC.

CDR3 protein: CASSLDRATDTQYF. DNA for the CDR3: TGTGCCAGCAGCTTAGACAGGGCCACAGATACGCAGTATTTT. The V call is TRBV13, the J call TRBJ2-3; possibly TRBD1 for D (6 bases). Germline lookup yields CDR1 PRHDT and CDR2 FYEKMQ (reference sequence). This CDR3 comprises 14 residues. Trimming took 1 base from V and 2 from J, leaving 7 bases between them.

This clonotype appeared a few times. This chain uses TRBV7-6 with TRBJ1-5; 9 nucleotides match TRBD1. V was pared by 4 bases and J by 1 base, with 11 bases of the junction left unmatched. There are 18 residues in the CDR3. Germline CDR1 reads SGHVS; CDR2 reads FNYEAQ. The CDR3 DNA reads TGTGCCAGCAGCTATAAACCCCCGGGACAGGGAAGCAATCAGCCCCAGCATTTT. Encoded protein: CASSYKPPGQGSNQPQHF.

This clonotype was seen repeatedly, ten times or more. The chain couples TRBV12-3 or TRBV12-4 to TRBJ2-5; 7 bases line up with TRBD2. The CDR3 sequence is 16 residues long. V was pared by 6 bases and J by 0 bases, with 10 bases of the junction left unmatched. The CDR3 nucleotides read TGTGCCAGCAGGACCTTAGGGGAGGGGTACCAAGAGACCCAGTACTTC. Residues: CASRTLGEGYQETQYF.

The CDR3 reads CASSSGTTLRDGYTF. In DNA form, the CDR3 reads TGTGCCAGCAGCTCCGGGACGACGCTTAGGGATGGCTACACCTTC. The chain carries TRBV7-9 and TRBJ1-2; perhaps TRBD1 as D (5 bases). Germline CDR1 and CDR2: SEHNR and FQNEAQ (reference sequence). The CDR3 spans 15 residues. V lost 4 bases and J lost 6, with 18 bases in between.

This clonotype has at least ten counts. The chain combines TRBV28 with TRBJ2-5; D not certain. The germline V gene has CDR1 MDHEN and CDR2 SYDVKM. V lost 6 bases, J lost 2 bases, and 7 bases lay in between. This CDR3 is 12 amino acids long. The CDR3 bases are TGTGCCAGCAGGACCGGACAAGAGACCCAGTACTTC. Its translation: CASRTGQETQYF. Complete variable domain (other parts from reference TRBV28 and TRBJ2-5): DVKVTQSSRYLVKRTGEKVFLECVQDMDHENMFWYRQDPGLGLRLIYFSYDVKMKEKGDIPEGYSVSREKKERFSLILESASTNQTSMYLCASRTGQETQYFGPGTRLLVL.

This chain's CDR3 is CASSQYMRWSHEQFF. The CDR3 DNA is TGCGCCAGCAGCCAATATATGAGGTGGTCGCATGAGCAGTTCTTC. V is TRBV4-1 and J is TRBJ2-1; D uncertain. This CDR3 comprises 15 residues. V gave up 2 bases and J gave up 8 bases, with 16 bases separating them. Germline values: CDR1 MGHRA, CDR2 YSYEKL.

This clonotype appeared many times. The CDR3 loop is CSASGKVETGELFF. Here the CDR3 DNA reads TGCAGTGCTAGCGGGAAAGTGGAAACCGGGGAGCTGTTTTTT. This rearrangement joins TRBV20-1 to TRBJ2-2, with D perhaps matching TRBD2 (5 bases). V was shortened by 3 bases and J by 5 bases, with 13 bases between the two germline ends. The CDR3 is 14 amino acids. CDR1 and CDR2 (germline): DFQATT, SNEGSKA (reference sequence).

This clonotype came up a few times. V is TRBV4-1 and J is TRBJ2-7; 8 bases match TRBD2. The CDR3 extends over 15 amino acids. Germline V gene data show CDR1 as MGHRA and CDR2 as YSYEKL. V was clipped by 5 bases and J by 6 bases; unmatched bases: 12. Here the CDR3 reads CASSKSGTSDFEQYF. Here the CDR3 DNA reads TGCGCCAGCAGCAAGTCCGGGACTAGTGACTTCGAGCAGTACTTC.

This rearrangement joins TRBV6-1 to TRBJ1-2; 8 bases are shared with TRBD1. V dropped 7 bases and J dropped 4; count of bases not matched to a gene: 11. The CDR3 has 15 residues. Germline values: CDR1 MNHNS, CDR2 SASEGT. This CDR3 is CASTKPGQAIYGYTF. The CDR3 coding sequence is TGTGCCAGCACCAAACCGGGACAGGCCATCTATGGCTACACCTTC.

This clonotype was counted between two and nine times. The chain is built from TRBV12-3 or TRBV12-4 and TRBJ2-3; 8 bases agree with TRBD2. The CDR3 extends over 16 amino acids. J gave up 5 bases and V 4 bases, and 11 bases lay outside the gene matches. DNA for the CDR3: TGTGCCAGCAGTTCCGACAGCGGGAGAGTGGGAGATACGCAGTATTTT. Amino acids: CASSSDSGRVGDTQYF.

This clonotype was observed a few times. The chain employs TRBV20-1 and TRBJ2-7; TRBD2 matches 8 bases. The V gene end was trimmed by 2 bases and the J gene end by 3 bases; junction bases not matched to a gene: 6. CDR1 is DFQATT, CDR2 SNEGSKA, per germline (reference sequence). The CDR3 has 14 amino acids. CDR3 bases: TGCAGTGCTAGATGGGGCGGGAGGAACTACGAGCAGTACTTC. Translation: CSARWGGRNYEQYF.

The chain's CDR3 is CAISESGQNYGYTF. The CDR3 bases are TGTGCCATCAGTGAGTCGGGGCAGAACTATGGCTACACCTTC. V usage is TRBV10-3 and J usage is TRBJ1-2; tentatively, D is TRBD1 (5 bases). The CDR3 has 14 residues. Germline-derived CDR1 and CDR2 are ENHRY and SYGVKD. Trimming shortened V by 0 bases and J by 2 bases, and 7 bases separated the two germline ends.

This clonotype was seen more than once but under ten times. This rearrangement joins TRBV4-2 to TRBJ2-2, with no clear D. V lost 6 bases, J lost 1 base, and 12 bases lay in between. The V gene's germline CDR1 is LGHNA and CDR2 YNFKEQ. The CDR3 has 15 amino acids. CDR3 sequence (DNA): TGTGCCAGCAGTCAGGCTAACATGAACACCGGGGAGCTGTTTTTT. This sequence encodes CASSQANMNTGELFF.

This clonotype occurred many times. The gene calls are TRBV20-1 and TRBJ2-2; 7 bases are shared with TRBD1. The CDR3 totals 15 residues. Per germline, CDR1 DFQATT and CDR2 SNEGSKA (reference sequence). V lost 4 bases to trimming and J lost 3 bases; unmatched junction nucleotides: 8. Here the CDR3 reads CSAKPNRGDTGELFF. The CDR3 DNA follows: TGCAGTGCTAAACCTAACAGGGGCGACACCGGGGAGCTGTTTTTT.

This chain connects TRBV5-1 to TRBJ2-1; TRBD1 aligns across 9 bases. The junction had 7 bases not matched to a gene; V was cut back by 7 bases and J by 5 bases. Germline CDR1 is SGHRS and CDR2 is YFSETQ. The CDR3 loop spans 14 amino acids. As DNA, the CDR3 is TGCGCCAGCGGAGGACAGGGGCCTCACAATGAGCAGTTCTTC. This codes for CASGGQGPHNEQFF.

The V and J genes are TRBV20-1 and TRBJ1-1; D may be TRBD1 (5 bases). V shed 3 bases and J shed 0 bases, with 8 bases lying between them. This CDR3 has 13 residues. CDR1 DFQATT and CDR2 SNEGSKA come from the germline V gene (reference sequence). Written as DNA, the CDR3 is TGCAGTGCTAGGGAGGACATGAACACTGAAGCTTTCTTT. Its translation is CSAREDMNTEAFF.

This clonotype has a count of ten or more. The chain uses TRBV20-1 and TRBJ1-1; D gene ambiguous. The CDR3 consists of 11 residues. The germline CDR1 and CDR2 sequences are DFQATT and SNEGSKA (reference sequence). The V end lost 2 bases, the J end lost 7 bases, and 8 bases lay between the germline ends. CDR3 residues: CSARYGYEAFF. CDR3 nucleotides: TGCAGTGCTAGATATGGGTATGAAGCTTTCTTT.

This clonotype came up many times. One junction end does not reproduce the germline sequence, and a read error may be involved. The chain recombines TRBV29-1 with TRBJ2-5, with D possibly matching TRBD2 (7 bases). The germline CDR1 and CDR2 sequences are SQVTM and ANQGSEA. This CDR3 region has 15 residues. In DNA, the CDR3 is TGCAGCGTAGAAGGGGGTAGCGGGCCCTGGGAGACCCAGTACTTC. Protein: CSVEGGSGPWETQYF.

V gene TRBV5-6 combines with J gene TRBJ2-7; 10 nucleotides match TRBD2. This CDR3 comprises 14 residues. The junction had 3 bases not matched to a gene; V was cut back by 5 bases and J by 1 base. Germline V gene lookup returns CDR1 SGHDT and CDR2 YYEEEE. The CDR3 spells CASRELAGSYEQYF. CDR3 nucleotides: TGTGCCAGCAGGGAACTAGCGGGATCCTACGAGCAGTACTTC.

This clonotype has ten or more counts. This rearrangement joins TRBV12-3 or TRBV12-4 to TRBJ2-1, with D possibly matching TRBD2 (5 bases). CDR3 length: 17 residues. V lost 3 bases and J lost 2, with 17 bases in between. This CDR3 is CASSFGSRESTYNEQFF. CDR3 nucleotides: TGTGCCAGCAGTTTCGGGTCGAGGGAGAGTACCTACAATGAGCAGTTCTTC.

The rearrangement uses TRBV29-1 and TRBJ2-7, with D perhaps TRBD2 (6 bases). Trimming shortened V by 3 bases and J by 6 bases, and 15 bases separated the two germline ends. The CDR3 runs to 13 residues. Germline CDR1 reads SQVTM; CDR2 reads ANQGSEA. CDR3 in amino acids: CSVDAPGGPEQYF. The DNA for the CDR3 is TGCAGCGTTGATGCTCCAGGAGGGCCCGAGCAGTACTTC.

The chain uses TRBV29-1 and TRBJ2-5, with 11 bases that match TRBD2. CDR3 length: 15 amino acids. Germline V gene sequence: CDR1 SQVTM, CDR2 ANQGSEA. Losses at the gene ends were 6 bases for V and 1 base for J; bases not matched to a gene: 7. This CDR3 reads CSVSLSGRAQETQYF. CDR3 DNA sequence: TGCAGCGTGAGTCTTAGCGGGAGGGCCCAAGAGACCCAGTACTTC.

This clonotype occurred many times. V usage is TRBV7-2 and J usage is TRBJ2-1, with 7 bases identical to TRBD2. The CDR3 has 17 residues. The V gene end was trimmed by 0 bases and the J gene end by 2 bases; junction bases not matched to a gene: 7. Germline V gene data show CDR1 as SGHTA and CDR2 as FQGNSA. CDR3 sequence (DNA): TGTGCCAGCAGCTTAGCGCGGGGCGGGAGTACCTACAATGAGCAGTTCTTC. This codes for CASSLARGGSTYNEQFF.

This clonotype was seen a handful of times. This chain links TRBV21-1 with TRBJ2-7; TRBD2, the table's D call, lacks a check against the DNA. TRBV21-1 is described as a pseudogene. The CDR3 is made up of 15 amino acids. The CDR3 is CASSKVASGPHEQYF. In DNA, the CDR3 is TGTGCCAGCAGCAAAGTAGCTAGTGGTCCTCACGAGCAGTACTTC.

This rearrangement joins TRBV30 to TRBJ2-4, with a weak D call TRBD2 (6 bases). CDR3 length: 11 residues. The germline V gene has CDR1 GTSNPN and CDR2 SVGIG (reference sequence). V lost 3 bases to trimming and J lost 13 bases, with 13 bases between them. The CDR3 nucleotides read TGTGCCTGGAGCGGGAGAGGCCCCCAGTACTTC. It yields the protein CAWSGRGPQYF. Filled out from reference TRBV30 and TRBJ2-4, the complete variable domain reads SQTIHQWPATLVQPVGSPLSLECTVEGTSNPNLYWYRQAAGRGLQLLFYSVGIGQISSEVPQNLSASRPQDRQFILSSKKLLLSDSGFYLCAWSGRGPQYFGAGTRLSVL.

The genes are TRBV20-1 and TRBJ1-2; D is undetermined. The CDR3 extends over 11 amino acids. The germline CDR1 and CDR2 sequences are DFQATT and SNEGSKA (reference sequence). Trimming removed 5 bases at V and 4 bases at J, with 8 bases between. The DNA of the CDR3 is TGCAGTGCTTGGGAATCCTATGGCTACACCTTC. It codes for CSAWESYGYTF.

This clonotype was detected only a few times. The rearrangement joins TRBV20-1 to TRBJ1-4, with D possibly matching TRBD1 (6 bases). Germline V gene lookup returns CDR1 DFQATT and CDR2 SNEGSKA (reference sequence). V was clipped by 1 base and J by 7 bases, with 19 bases between them. The CDR3 length is 16 residues. CDR3 residues: CSARGRGTPGTEKLFF. Written as DNA, the CDR3 is TGCAGTGCTAGAGGGAGGGGGACCCCGGGGACTGAAAAACTGTTTTTT.

The table lists this clonotype with a few counts. V and J are TRBV12-3 or TRBV12-4 and TRBJ2-2; D possibly corresponds to TRBD1 (5 bases). Trimming took 3 bases from V and 0 from J, leaving 8 bases between them. The CDR3 has 15 amino acids. The CDR3 DNA is TGTGCCAGCAGTTTTCAGGGTACGAACACCGGGGAGCTGTTTTTT. Residues: CASSFQGTNTGELFF.

This clonotype has ten or more counts. The chain has TRBV20-1 and TRBJ2-3; possible D gene TRBD2, 6 bases. Germline CDR1 and CDR2: DFQATT and SNEGSKA (reference sequence). The V end was cut by 7 bases, the J end by 0 bases, with 8 bases between. The CDR3 contains 12 residues. CDR3 in amino acids: CSGDSSTDTQYF. CDR3 in DNA: TGCAGTGGGGACTCAAGCACAGATACGCAGTATTTT.